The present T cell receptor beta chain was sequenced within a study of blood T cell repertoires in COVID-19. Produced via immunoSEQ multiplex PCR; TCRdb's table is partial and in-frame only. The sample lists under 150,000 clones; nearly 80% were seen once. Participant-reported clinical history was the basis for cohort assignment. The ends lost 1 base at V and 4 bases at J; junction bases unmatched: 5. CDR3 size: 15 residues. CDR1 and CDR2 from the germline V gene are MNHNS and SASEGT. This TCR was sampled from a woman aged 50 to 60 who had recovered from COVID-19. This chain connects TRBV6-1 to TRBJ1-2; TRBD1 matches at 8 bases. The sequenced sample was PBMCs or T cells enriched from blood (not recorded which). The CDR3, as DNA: TGTGCCAGCAGTGAAGGAACAGGGGGTGCCTATGGCTACACCTTC. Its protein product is CASSEGTGGAYGYTF.